This T cell receptor (beta chain) appears in the sequencing data of a study of T cells in Graves' hyperthyroidism and ophthalmopathy. RNA transcripts served as the template for amplifying TCR beta CDR3 regions. Primed by the HTBI set, a first-round RT-PCR was run on the TCR CDR3. TCRdb itself ran the multiplex PCR reads through MiXCR, one entry per CDR3 protein. The profile covers 700,000 or so distinct CDR3 sequences, with more than 14% appearing a single time and around an eighth taken by the ten largest. V dropped 4 bases and J dropped 6; count of bases not matched to a gene: 5. The CDR3 runs to 14 residues. Germline CDR1 is SGHRS and CDR2 is YFSETQ. The PBMCs were taken from roughly 9.3 ml of fresh peripheral blood.

Material for sequencing was blood. This clonotype was obtained from a woman aged 50 to 60 with Graves' ophthalmopathy. V is TRBV5-1 and J is TRBJ2-2, with 8 bases lining up with TRBD1. CDR3 in amino acids: CASSHGQGSGELFF. The DNA of the CDR3 is TGCGCCAGCAGCCACGGACAGGGATCCGGGGAGCTGTTTTTT.